This entry lists 25 T cell receptor beta chains sequenced from one sample in a study of vaccination effects on CD4 cells after COVID-19. Their antigen targets remain unknown. Within the ViraFEST assay, antigen-specific CD4+ T cells underwent expansion with viral peptide pools prior to sequencing. At the end of 9 to 11 days of culture, CD4+ T cells were isolated. Each participant was administered two doses of either the BNT162b2 or the mRNA-1273 vaccine. TCRdb's table, derived via immunoSEQ multiplex PCR, lists solely in-frame clones and lacks some. The sample contains 55,000 to 70,000 clones, 76% of which appear only once. Sequencing was performed on CD4+ T cells from PBMCs cultured with HCoV-OC43 spike peptides, taken after COVID-19 vaccination. Subset: HCoV-OC43 spike overlapping peptide pool stimulation. The receptors here all came from a human donor who received a COVID-19 vaccine.

This sequence joins TRBV7-8 and TRBJ2-3; TRBD2 matches 10 bases. The CDR3 spans 18 residues. Germline lookup yields CDR1 SGHVS and CDR2 FQNEAQ. The V gene end was trimmed by 2 bases and the J gene end by 0 bases; junction bases not matched to a gene: 8. The CDR3 sequence: CASSLPSGGQTSTDTQYF. CDR3 bases: TGTGCCAGCAGCTTACCTAGCGGGGGCCAAACGAGCACAGATACGCAGTATTTT.

The V gene is TRBV15, the J gene TRBJ2-5; D not resolved. Trimming shortened V by 9 bases and J by 2 bases, and 7 bases separated the two germline ends. CDR3 length: 11 residues. CDR1 LNHNV and CDR2 YYDKDF come from the germline V gene (reference sequence). The chain's CDR3 is CATSRQETQYF. The DNA of the CDR3 is TGTGCCACTTCACGGCAAGAGACCCAGTACTTC.

The chain recombines TRBV7-9 with TRBJ1-2; 11 bases are a match to TRBD1. V trimming: 4 bases; J trimming: 6 bases; junction bases outside the gene matches: 7. This CDR3 region has 15 residues. Looked up from germline, CDR1 is SEHNR and CDR2 is FQNEAQ (reference sequence). CDR3 residues: CASSSWTGGFNGYTF. The CDR3 bases are TGTGCCAGCAGCTCATGGACAGGGGGCTTCAATGGCTACACCTTC.

This chain links TRBV7-3 with TRBJ1-3; maybe TRBD1 (5 bases). V was pared by 5 bases and J by 0 bases, with 14 bases between. The CDR3 has 16 residues. The germline V gene has CDR1 SGHTA and CDR2 FQGTGA. The CDR3 here is CASSMGGTFSGNTIYF. The CDR3 DNA reads as TGTGCCAGCAGCATGGGGGGGACCTTCTCTGGAAACACCATATATTTT.

V gene TRBV3-1 (or the pseudogene TRBV3-2) combines with J gene TRBJ2-5; D is unresolved. Germline assignment: CDR1 LGHDT and CDR2 YNNKEL (reference sequence). The V end lost 2 bases, the J end lost 6 bases, and 13 bases lay between the germline ends. The CDR3 has 14 residues. CDR3: CASSQSGSSQTQYF. The CDR3, as DNA: TGTGCCAGCAGCCAATCCGGGTCCTCGCAGACCCAGTACTTC.

This chain uses TRBV5-1 with TRBJ1-4; 7 bases agree with TRBD1. Looked up from germline, CDR1 is SGHRS and CDR2 is YFSETQ. The CDR3 spans 15 residues. After removal of 4 bases from V and 0 bases from J, the junction contained 3 bases not matched to a gene. CDR3 residues: CASSPTGATNEKLFF. CDR3 coding DNA: TGCGCCAGCAGCCCAACAGGGGCAACTAATGAAAAACTGTTTTTT.

The chain recombines TRBV18 with TRBJ1-1; D possibly corresponds to TRBD1 (6 bases). Looked up from germline, CDR1 is KGHSH and CDR2 is LQKENI. The CDR3 length is 15 residues. V was shortened by 6 bases and J by 3 bases, with 17 bases between the two germline ends. Here the CDR3 reads CASSSWGGEYTEAFF. CDR3 DNA: TGTGCCAGCTCTAGTTGGGGGGGCGAGTACACTGAAGCTTTCTTT.

The chain has TRBV9 and TRBJ1-5; 8 positions match TRBD1. Germline assignment: CDR1 SGDLS and CDR2 YYNGEE. With V trimmed by 0 bases and J by 9 bases, 5 bases remained unmatched. This CDR3 has 14 amino acids. CDR3 nucleotide sequence: TGTGCCAGCAGCGTAGGACAGGGGAATGGGCCCCAGCATTTT. Amino acids: CASSVGQGNGPQHF.

CDR3 DNA: TGTGCCAGCAGCCAAGATGAATCATTAAGCAATCAGCCCCAGCATTTT. It translates to CASSQDESLSNQPQHF. J is TRBJ1-5 and V is TRBV4-2; the D is unclear. V lost 0 bases to trimming and J lost 1 base, with 10 bases between them. The CDR3 sequence is 16 residues long. Germline CDR1 LGHNA, CDR2 YNFKEQ.

The chain links TRBV18 to TRBJ1-5; the D gene is possibly TRBD1 (5 bases). V shed 8 bases and J shed 3 bases, with 17 bases lying between them. Germline CDR1 is KGHSH and CDR2 is LQKENI. The CDR3 runs 15 residues. The CDR3 DNA reads TGTGCCAGCACAGCAATAGACAGCGACAATCAGCCCCAGCATTTT. This translates into CASTAIDSDNQPQHF.

The V and J genes are TRBV10-1 and TRBJ2-1; D gene ambiguous. CDR3 length equals 12 residues. Between the trimmed V and J ends, which lost 3 bases and 10 bases, there was a span of 10 bases. Per germline, CDR1 WNHNN and CDR2 SYGVQD (reference sequence). The CDR3 spells CASSDGWAEQFF. CDR3 coding DNA: TGCGCCAGCAGTGACGGCTGGGCCGAGCAGTTCTTC.

The J gene is TRBJ1-2, the V gene TRBV5-1; possibly TRBD1 for D (5 bases). V lost 0 bases and J 7 bases, leaving 10 bases between the germline ends. The CDR3 extends over 13 amino acids. From germline, CDR1 is SGHRS and CDR2 YFSETQ. This CDR3 is CASSLEGAVGYTF. The DNA of the CDR3 is TGCGCCAGCAGCTTGGAAGGGGCGGTTGGCTACACCTTC.

A remark on this clone: Compared with germline, one end of the junction differs, possibly owing to a read error. This sequence joins TRBV18 and TRBJ1-5; 8 bases are a match to TRBD1. This CDR3 spans 13 amino acids. The germline gives CDR1 KGHSH, CDR2 LQKENI. CDR3 protein: CASSPQGDQPQHF. The CDR3 coding sequence is TGTGCCAGCTCTCCACAGGGGGATCAGCCCCAGCATTTT.

The rearrangement joins TRBV28 to TRBJ1-4; 7 positions agree with TRBD1. There are 14 residues in the CDR3. After removal of 7 bases from V and 10 bases from J, the junction contained 12 bases not matched to a gene. Germline values: CDR1 MDHEN, CDR2 SYDVKM. This CDR3 reads CASNENRGGGKLFF. CDR3 coding DNA: TGTGCCAGCAACGAGAACAGGGGTGGTGGAAAACTGTTTTTT.

This clone was seen only once. The gene calls are TRBV18 and TRBJ2-5; D is tentatively TRBD1 or TRBD2 (5 bases each). The CDR3 length is 15 residues. The germline V gene encodes CDR1 KGHSH and CDR2 LQKENI. Trimming took 6 bases from V and 2 from J, leaving 16 bases between them. CDR3 sequence: CASSSGYEGQETQYF. CDR3 nucleotides: TGTGCCAGCTCTTCCGGTTATGAGGGGCAAGAGACCCAGTACTTC.

The CDR3 bases are TGTGCCAGCAGACAGAACACCGGGGAGCTGTTTTTT. It encodes CASRQNTGELFF. The genes are TRBV25-1 and TRBJ2-2; D unresolved. V shed 6 bases and J shed 1 base, with 3 bases lying between them. In germline, CDR1 is MGHDK, CDR2 SYGVNS. The CDR3 loop spans 12 amino acids.

For the CDR3, the DNA is TGTGCCATCATGTCGACAGGGGGCACTGAAGCTTTCTTT. This sequence encodes CAIMSTGGTEAFF. This chain uses TRBV10-3 with TRBJ1-1; the match to TRBD1 covers 9 bases. The V gene's germline CDR1 is ENHRY and CDR2 SYGVKD. The V segment lost 7 bases and the J segment 4 bases; nucleotides outside the gene matches: 4. CDR3 length equals 13 residues.

The chain joins TRBV12-3 or TRBV12-4 to TRBJ1-4, with 7 bases fitting TRBD1. The CDR3 totals 13 residues. V shed 6 bases and J 8 bases; nucleotides not matched to a gene: 6. CDR3 sequence reads: CASSQQGREKLFF. The CDR3 nucleotides are TGTGCCAGCAGCCAACAGGGGAGGGAAAAACTGTTTTTT.

CDR3 nucleotides: TGTGCCAGCAGTTACTTCACGGGGGGCAATCAGCCCCAGCATTTT. Residues: CASSYFTGGNQPQHF. The chain uses TRBV6-6 and TRBJ1-5; tentative D call: TRBD1 (5 bases). This CDR3 is 15 amino acids long. Trimming took off 1 base at V and 2 bases at J, with 9 bases between the two ends. The germline gives CDR1 MNHNY, CDR2 SVGAGI (reference sequence).

This sequence joins TRBV7-2 and TRBJ2-3, with unresolved D. The CDR3 runs 13 residues. Trimming took off 5 bases at V and 5 bases at J, with 11 bases between the two ends. The germline CDR1 and CDR2 sequences are SGHTA and FQGNSA. CDR3 nucleotides: TGTGCCAGCAGCGGTATAGTGGGAGATACGCAGTATTTT. It encodes CASSGIVGDTQYF.

This clone was seen more than once but under ten times. The rearrangement uses TRBV7-3 and TRBJ2-3; 7 bases map to TRBD1. The germline V gene has CDR1 SGHTA and CDR2 FQGTGA. Unmatched junction bases numbered 7, after V lost 1 base and J lost 6 bases. This CDR3 is 15 amino acids long. CDR3: CASSLRQGLADTQYF. Written as DNA, the CDR3 is TGTGCCAGCAGCTTAAGACAGGGTCTTGCTGATACGCAGTATTTT.

This chain links TRBV4-3 with TRBJ1-5; 7 nucleotides line up with TRBD1. Germline V gene lookup returns CDR1 LGHNA and CDR2 YSLEER. The trim removed 0 bases at V and 5 bases at J, leaving 4 bases unmatched. The CDR3 is made up of 15 amino acids. For the CDR3, the DNA is TGCGCCAGCAGCCAAGATAACAGGGGAGATCAGCCCCAGCATTTT. Translating it yields CASSQDNRGDQPQHF.

This chain joins TRBV10-3 and TRBJ2-5, with 10 bases lining up with TRBD2. There are 16 residues in the CDR3. J was trimmed by 2 bases and V by 8 bases; bases with no gene match: 11. The V gene's germline CDR1 is ENHRY and CDR2 SYGVKD. CDR3 sequence (DNA): TGTGCCATCTCAGCGGGGGGGCCGGTTAGGCAAGAGACCCAGTACTTC. It encodes CAISAGGPVRQETQYF.

The V gene is TRBV18, the J gene TRBJ1-2, with a weak D call TRBD1 (6 bases). CDR3 length: 14 residues. V lost 2 bases and J 4 bases, leaving 11 bases between the germline ends. The germline V gene encodes CDR1 KGHSH and CDR2 LQKENI. The CDR3: CASSPRQETYGYTF. The CDR3 nucleotides read TGTGCCAGCTCACCAAGACAGGAAACCTATGGCTACACCTTC.

The chain employs TRBV5-1 and TRBJ1-1, with TRBD1 identical over 7 bases. V lost 4 bases and J lost 0; bases outside the gene matches: 15. In germline, CDR1 is SGHRS, CDR2 YFSETQ. This CDR3 comprises 18 residues. The CDR3 DNA sequence: TGCGCCAGCAGCCCCGCCCGGGACAGCTTAAACTTGAACACTGAAGCTTTCTTT. Its protein is CASSPARDSLNLNTEAFF.